This T cell receptor (beta chain) is from a study of cytotoxic CD8 clonotypes in ibrutinib-treated CLL. The intended depth for sequencing was 1 in 200,000 to 1 in 1 million T cells. Produced via immunoSEQ multiplex PCR; TCRdb's table is partial and in-frame only. The table has some 290,000 clones, approximately 80% seen once; the top ten hold more than 6%. Overall study results and limits: Clonality showed a rise at ibrutinib response that reversed toward baseline at progression. Researchers report that baseline clonality outpaced age-matched healthy donors and tracked circulating CD8+ T-cell counts.

For this clone: Its antigen remains unidentified.

V was pared by 1 base and J by 6 bases, with 13 bases between. In germline, CDR1 is MNHNS, CDR2 SASEGT. The CDR3 length is 14 residues. The receptor comes from a human donor with chronic lymphocytic leukemia. The genes are TRBV6-1 and TRBJ2-7; the D gene is possibly TRBD1 (5 bases). Source: PBMCs, taken before ibrutinib treatment. Here the CDR3 reads CASSEVRSRAEQYF. The CDR3 DNA sequence: TGTGCCAGCAGTGAAGTAAGGAGCAGGGCCGAGCAGTACTTC.